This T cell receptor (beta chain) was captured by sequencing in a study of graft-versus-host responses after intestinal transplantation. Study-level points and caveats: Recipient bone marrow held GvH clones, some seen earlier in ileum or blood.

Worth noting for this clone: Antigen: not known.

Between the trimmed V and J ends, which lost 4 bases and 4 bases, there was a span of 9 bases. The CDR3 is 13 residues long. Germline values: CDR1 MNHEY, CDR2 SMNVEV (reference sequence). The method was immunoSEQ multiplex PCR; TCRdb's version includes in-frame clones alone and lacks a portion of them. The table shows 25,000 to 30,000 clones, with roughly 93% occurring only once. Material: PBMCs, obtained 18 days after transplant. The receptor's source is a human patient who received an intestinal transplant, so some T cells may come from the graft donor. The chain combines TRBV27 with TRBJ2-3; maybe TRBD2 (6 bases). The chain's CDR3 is CASSSASADTQYF. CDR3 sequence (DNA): TGTGCCAGCAGTTCGGCTAGCGCAGATACGCAGTATTTT.